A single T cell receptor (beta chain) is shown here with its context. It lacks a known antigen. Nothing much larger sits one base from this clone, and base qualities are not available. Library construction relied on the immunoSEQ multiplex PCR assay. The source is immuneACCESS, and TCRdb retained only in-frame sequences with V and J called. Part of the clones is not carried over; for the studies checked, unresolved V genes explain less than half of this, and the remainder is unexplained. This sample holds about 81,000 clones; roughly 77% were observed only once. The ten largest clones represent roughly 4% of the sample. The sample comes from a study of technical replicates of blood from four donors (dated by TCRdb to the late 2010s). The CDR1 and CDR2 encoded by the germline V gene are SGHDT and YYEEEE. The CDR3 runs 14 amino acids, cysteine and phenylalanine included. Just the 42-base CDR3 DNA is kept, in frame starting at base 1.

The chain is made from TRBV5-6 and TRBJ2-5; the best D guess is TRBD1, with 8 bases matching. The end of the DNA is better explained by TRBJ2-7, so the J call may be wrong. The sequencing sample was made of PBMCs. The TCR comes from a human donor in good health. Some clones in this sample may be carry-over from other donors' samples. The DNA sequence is TGTGCCAGCAGCTTTAGACAGGGGAGGGACGAGCAGTACTTC. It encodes CASSFRQGRDEQYF.